The 19 T cell receptor beta chains given below trace back to one sample, sequenced in a study of blood T cell repertoires in COVID-19. The assay was immunoSEQ multiplex PCR, and TCRdb's table has in-frame clones only and misses some. The sample consists of about 410,000 clones, 89% of them appearing once. Sequenced input: peripheral blood. The receptors were gathered from a woman between 35 and 50 years old with COVID-19, enrolled during active disease.

The gene calls are TRBV3-1 (or the pseudogene TRBV3-2) and TRBJ2-4; D is uncertain. The CDR3 has 17 residues. V shed 0 bases and J shed 0 bases, with 12 bases lying between them. Looked up from germline, CDR1 is LGHDT and CDR2 is YNNKEL (reference sequence). CDR3 sequence: CASSQDLRIQAKNIQYF. As DNA, the CDR3 is TGTGCCAGCAGCCAAGATCTCAGGATCCAAGCCAAAAACATTCAGTACTTC.

The gene calls are TRBV18 and TRBJ2-5; possible D gene TRBD1, 5 bases. Germline V gene sequence: CDR1 KGHSH, CDR2 LQKENI. The ends were cut back, 3 bases at V and 4 bases at J, with 15 bases in the middle. The CDR3 consists of 15 residues. The CDR3 protein is CASSPSRLGAETQYF. CDR3 bases: TGTGCCAGCTCACCCTCCCGTTTAGGGGCAGAGACCCAGTACTTC.

The chain links TRBV6-5 to TRBJ1-2, with 7 bases aligning to TRBD1. Germline V gives CDR1 MNHEY, CDR2 SVGAGI. After removal of 2 bases from V and 0 bases from J, the junction contained 3 bases not matched to a gene. The CDR3 spans 15 residues. Here the CDR3 reads CASSYDGTANYGYTF. CDR3 nucleotides: TGTGCCAGCAGTTACGACGGGACAGCTAACTATGGCTACACCTTC.

This clone was seen only once. The V call is TRBV6-5, the J call TRBJ1-1, with unresolved D. This CDR3 comprises 14 residues. Between the trimmed V and J ends, which lost 6 bases and 1 base, there was a span of 12 bases. From germline, CDR1 is MNHEY and CDR2 SVGAGI. This CDR3 is CASSYLQENTEAFF. CDR3 in DNA: TGTGCCAGCAGCTACCTCCAGGAGAACACTGAAGCTTTCTTT.

The chain couples TRBV6-1 to TRBJ1-2; a possible D gene is TRBD1 (5 bases). This CDR3 spans 13 amino acids. Germline V lookup: CDR1 MNHNS, CDR2 SASEGT. The V and J ends lost 5 bases and 1 base respectively, with 8 bases between them. Here the CDR3 reads CASSSQGNYGYTF. The CDR3 DNA follows: TGTGCCAGCAGTAGCCAGGGTAACTATGGCTACACCTTC.

The chain has TRBV4-3 and TRBJ1-5; the D is unclear. CDR3 size: 13 residues. Germline CDR1 LGHNA, CDR2 YSLEER. Trimming removed 0 bases from V and 5 bases from J, with 5 bases in between. CDR3 DNA: TGCGCCAGCAGCCAAGACCTTTATCAGCCCCAGCATTTT. As protein: CASSQDLYQPQHF.

The rearrangement joins TRBV2 to TRBJ1-3; the match to TRBD1 covers 9 bases. The germline V gene has CDR1 SNHLY and CDR2 FYNNEI. Trimming removed 8 bases from V and 1 base from J; junction bases left unmatched: 6. The CDR3 has 15 amino acids. The CDR3 here is CASQTGGLSGNTIYF. Written as DNA, the CDR3 is TGTGCCAGCCAGACAGGGGGATTGTCTGGAAACACCATATATTTT.

CDR3 in amino acids: CASQTPTGEPGYTF. The CDR3 DNA sequence: TGTGCCAGTCAAACCCCCACTGGTGAGCCTGGCTACACCTTC. The chain combines TRBV19 with TRBJ1-2; no clear D. The germline V and J ends were trimmed by 8 bases and 7 bases, with 20 bases remaining between them. CDR3 length: 14 residues. Germline lookup yields CDR1 LNHDA and CDR2 SQIVND (reference sequence).

This chain connects TRBV6-5 to TRBJ1-6; 8 positions match TRBD1. The CDR3 is 14 amino acids. The J segment lost 10 bases and the V segment lost 6 bases, leaving 8 bases of the junction unmatched. Germline-derived CDR1 and CDR2 are MNHEY and SVGAGI. CDR3 nucleotide sequence: TGTGCCAGCAGCCGCGGACAGGGCATCTCACCCCTCCACTTT. Its protein is CASSRGQGISPLHF.

The genes are TRBV30 and TRBJ1-2; 7 nucleotides line up with TRBD1. The germline CDR1 and CDR2 sequences are GTSNPN and SVGIG (reference sequence). The CDR3 extends over 13 amino acids. With 4 bases clipped from V and 6 bases from J, the junction kept 8 bases outside the gene matches. The CDR3 loop is CAWKWGQTHGYTF. As DNA, the CDR3 is TGTGCCTGGAAATGGGGACAGACCCATGGCTACACCTTC.

The chain uses TRBV9 and TRBJ1-1; 9 bases line up with TRBD1. Looked up from germline, CDR1 is SGDLS and CDR2 is YYNGEE. Germline trimming cut 2 bases from V and 6 bases from J; bases unmatched to any gene: 8. This CDR3 spans 15 amino acids. The CDR3 spells CASSVGQGRTAEAFF. Written as DNA, the CDR3 is TGTGCCAGCAGCGTTGGACAGGGGAGGACGGCTGAAGCTTTCTTT.

V and J are TRBV5-6 and TRBJ2-3; 9 bases agree with TRBD1. Germline CDR1 reads SGHDT; CDR2 reads YYEEEE. With V trimmed by 4 bases and J by 6 bases, 9 bases remained unmatched. CDR3 size: 15 residues. CDR3 nucleotide sequence: TGTGCCAGCAGCCTACCGGGACAGGGAGGGGATACGCAGTATTTT. Its protein product is CASSLPGQGGDTQYF.

V usage is TRBV19 and J usage is TRBJ2-3; 8 positions match TRBD1. J lost 6 bases, V lost 7 bases, and 12 bases had no gene match. CDR1 is LNHDA, CDR2 SQIVND, per germline (reference sequence). The CDR3 sequence is 15 residues long. CDR3 protein: CASNAGQVGLDTQYF. The CDR3 DNA reads TGTGCCAGTAATGCGGGACAGGTGGGCCTGGATACGCAGTATTTT.

This clone was observed once. The genes are TRBV12-5 and TRBJ1-5, with D unresolved. Germline-derived CDR1 and CDR2 are LGHNT and FRNRAP. The CDR3 is made up of 16 amino acids. V shed 4 bases and J shed 5 bases, with 18 bases lying between them. CDR3 sequence reads: CASGSPQNRRYQPQHF. The DNA for the CDR3 is TGTGCTAGTGGTTCCCCCCAAAACCGGAGGTATCAGCCCCAGCATTTT.

The chain has TRBV7-2 and TRBJ1-2, with TRBD1 matching 7 bases. Trimming cost V 3 bases and J 6 bases; bases outside gene matches: 4. This CDR3 is 13 amino acids long. The V gene's germline CDR1 is SGHTA and CDR2 FQGNSA. Here the CDR3 reads CASSFRQGDGYTF. The DNA of the CDR3 is TGTGCCAGCAGCTTCCGACAGGGTGATGGCTACACCTTC. Together with reference TRBV7-2 and TRBJ1-2, the CDR3 gives the full variable domain: GAGVSQSPSNKVTEKGKDVELRCDPISGHTALYWYRQSLGQGLEFLIYFQGNSAPDKSGLPSDRFSAERTGGSVSTLTIQRTQQEDSAVYLCASSFRQGDGYTFGSGTRLTVV.

The chain has TRBV2 and TRBJ2-3; D is ambiguous. There are 12 residues in the CDR3. Germline V gives CDR1 SNHLY, CDR2 FYNNEI. V lost 5 bases and J lost 3, with 6 bases in between. CDR3 in amino acids: CASSSLTDTQYF. DNA for the CDR3: TGTGCCAGCAGTTCCCTGACAGATACGCAGTATTTT.

The rearrangement uses TRBV7-3 and TRBJ1-1; 8 bases map to TRBD1. Germline loops: CDR1 SGHTA, CDR2 FQGTGA. This CDR3 has 14 residues. J gave up 4 bases and V 5 bases, and 6 bases lay outside the gene matches. The DNA of the CDR3 is TGTGCCAGCAGCATGACAGGGGCGGTCACTGAAGCTTTCTTT. It specifies CASSMTGAVTEAFF.

The chain recombines TRBV5-6 with TRBJ1-1; TRBD1 agrees at 9 bases. Germline CDR1 reads SGHDT; CDR2 reads YYEEEE. There are 16 residues in the CDR3. The V segment lost 2 bases and the J segment 0 bases; nucleotides outside the gene matches: 5. The CDR3 coding sequence is TGTGCCAGCAGCTTTGGGACAGGGCCCATGAACACTGAAGCTTTCTTT. Translating gives CASSFGTGPMNTEAFF.

The chain is built from TRBV5-1 and TRBJ1-4; no reliable D call. The CDR3 consists of 13 residues. Germline V gene data show CDR1 as SGHRS and CDR2 as YFSETQ. Trimming pared 4 bases from V and 8 bases from J, leaving 12 bases between. CDR3 DNA: TGCGCCAGCAGCGCGGATTTTGAAGAAAAACTGTTTTTT. Translation gives CASSADFEEKLFF.